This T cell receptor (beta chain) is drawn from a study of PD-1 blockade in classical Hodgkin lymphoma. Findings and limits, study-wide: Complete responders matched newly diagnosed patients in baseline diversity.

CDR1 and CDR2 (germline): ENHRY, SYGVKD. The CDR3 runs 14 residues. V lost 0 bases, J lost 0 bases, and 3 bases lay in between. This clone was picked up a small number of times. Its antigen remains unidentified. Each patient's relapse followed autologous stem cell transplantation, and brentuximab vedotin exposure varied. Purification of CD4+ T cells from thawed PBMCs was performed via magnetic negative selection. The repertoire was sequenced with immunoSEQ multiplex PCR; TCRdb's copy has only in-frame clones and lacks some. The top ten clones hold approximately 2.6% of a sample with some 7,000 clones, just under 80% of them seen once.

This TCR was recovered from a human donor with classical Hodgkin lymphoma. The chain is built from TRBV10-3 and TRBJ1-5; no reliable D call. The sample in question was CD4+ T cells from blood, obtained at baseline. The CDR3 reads CAISESGSNQPQHF. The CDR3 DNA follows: TGTGCCATCAGTGAGTCGGGTAGCAATCAGCCCCAGCATTTT.